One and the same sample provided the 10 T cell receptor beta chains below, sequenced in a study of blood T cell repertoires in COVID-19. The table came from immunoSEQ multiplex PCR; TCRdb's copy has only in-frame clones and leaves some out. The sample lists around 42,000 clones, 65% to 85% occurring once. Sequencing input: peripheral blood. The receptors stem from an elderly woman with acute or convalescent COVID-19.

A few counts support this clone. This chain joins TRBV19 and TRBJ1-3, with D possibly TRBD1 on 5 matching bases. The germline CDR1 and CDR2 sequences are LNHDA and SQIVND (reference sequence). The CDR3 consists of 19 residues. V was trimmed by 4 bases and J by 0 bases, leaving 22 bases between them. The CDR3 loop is CASSTEGLAGRLSGNTIYF. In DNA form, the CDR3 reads TGTGCCAGTAGTACGGAGGGGTTGGCAGGGCGACTCTCTGGAAACACCATATATTTT.

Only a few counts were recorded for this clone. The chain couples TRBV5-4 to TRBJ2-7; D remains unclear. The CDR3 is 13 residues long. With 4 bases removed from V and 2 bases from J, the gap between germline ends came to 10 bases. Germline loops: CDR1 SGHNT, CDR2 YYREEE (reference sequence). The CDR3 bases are TGTGCCAGCAGCCCCTCGAGTACCTACGAGCAGTACTTC. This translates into CASSPSSTYEQYF.

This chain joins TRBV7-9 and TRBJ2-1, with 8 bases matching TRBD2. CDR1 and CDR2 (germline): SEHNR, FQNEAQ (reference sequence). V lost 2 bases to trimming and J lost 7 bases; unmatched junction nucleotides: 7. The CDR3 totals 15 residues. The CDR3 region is CASSLYSSGSNEQFF. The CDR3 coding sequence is TGTGCCAGCAGCTTATATTCTAGCGGGTCAAATGAGCAGTTCTTC.

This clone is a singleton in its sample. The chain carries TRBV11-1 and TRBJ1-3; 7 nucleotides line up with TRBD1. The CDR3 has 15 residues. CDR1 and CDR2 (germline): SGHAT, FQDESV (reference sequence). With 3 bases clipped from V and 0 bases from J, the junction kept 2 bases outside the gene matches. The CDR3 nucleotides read TGTGCCAGCAGCTTGGGACAGATCTCTGGAAACACCATATATTTT. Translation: CASSLGQISGNTIYF.

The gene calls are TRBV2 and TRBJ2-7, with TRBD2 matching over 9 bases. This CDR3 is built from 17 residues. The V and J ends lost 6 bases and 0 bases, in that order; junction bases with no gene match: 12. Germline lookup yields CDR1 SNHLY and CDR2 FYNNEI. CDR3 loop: CASRPRTSAMSSYEQYF. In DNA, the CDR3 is TGTGCCAGCAGACCGCGGACTAGCGCAATGAGCTCCTACGAGCAGTACTTC. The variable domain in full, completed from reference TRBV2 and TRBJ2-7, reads EPEVTQTPSHQVTQMGQEVILRCVPISNHLYFYWYRQILGQKVEFLVSFYNNEISEKSEIFDDQFSVERPDGSNFTLKIRSTKLEDSAMYFCASRPRTSAMSSYEQYFGPGTRLTVT.

The CDR3 loop is CASSLQGADLSQPQHF. CDR3 nucleotides: TGTGCCAGCAGCTTACAGGGGGCCGATTTGAGTCAGCCCCAGCATTTT. The chain recombines TRBV7-2 with TRBJ1-5; 8 bases agree with TRBD1. CDR3 length equals 16 residues. With V trimmed by 2 bases and J by 6 bases, 9 bases remained unmatched. Germline-derived CDR1 and CDR2 are SGHTA and FQGNSA.

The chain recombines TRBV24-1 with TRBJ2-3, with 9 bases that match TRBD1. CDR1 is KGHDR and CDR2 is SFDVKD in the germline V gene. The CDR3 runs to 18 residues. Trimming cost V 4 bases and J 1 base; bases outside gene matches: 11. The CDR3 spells CATSDHPQGAPGTDTQYF. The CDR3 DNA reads TGTGCCACCAGTGACCACCCACAGGGGGCCCCTGGCACAGATACGCAGTATTTT.

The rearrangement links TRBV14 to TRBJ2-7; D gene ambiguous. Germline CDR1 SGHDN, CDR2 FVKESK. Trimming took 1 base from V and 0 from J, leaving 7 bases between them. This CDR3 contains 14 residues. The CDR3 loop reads CASSQGPVSYEQYF. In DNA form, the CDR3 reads TGTGCCAGCAGCCAAGGGCCAGTCTCCTACGAGCAGTACTTC.

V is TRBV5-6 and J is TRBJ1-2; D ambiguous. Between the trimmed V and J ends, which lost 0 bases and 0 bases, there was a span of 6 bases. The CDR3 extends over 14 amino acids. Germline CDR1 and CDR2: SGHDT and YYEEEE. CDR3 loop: CASSLVGSNYGYTF. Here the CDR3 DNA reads TGTGCCAGCAGCTTGGTCGGTTCTAACTATGGCTACACCTTC.

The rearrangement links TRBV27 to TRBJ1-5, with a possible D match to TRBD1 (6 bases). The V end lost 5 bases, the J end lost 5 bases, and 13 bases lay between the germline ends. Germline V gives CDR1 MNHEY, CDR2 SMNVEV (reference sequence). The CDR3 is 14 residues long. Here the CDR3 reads CASSVNRVDQPQHF. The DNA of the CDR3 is TGTGCCAGCAGTGTTAACAGGGTTGATCAGCCCCAGCATTTT.